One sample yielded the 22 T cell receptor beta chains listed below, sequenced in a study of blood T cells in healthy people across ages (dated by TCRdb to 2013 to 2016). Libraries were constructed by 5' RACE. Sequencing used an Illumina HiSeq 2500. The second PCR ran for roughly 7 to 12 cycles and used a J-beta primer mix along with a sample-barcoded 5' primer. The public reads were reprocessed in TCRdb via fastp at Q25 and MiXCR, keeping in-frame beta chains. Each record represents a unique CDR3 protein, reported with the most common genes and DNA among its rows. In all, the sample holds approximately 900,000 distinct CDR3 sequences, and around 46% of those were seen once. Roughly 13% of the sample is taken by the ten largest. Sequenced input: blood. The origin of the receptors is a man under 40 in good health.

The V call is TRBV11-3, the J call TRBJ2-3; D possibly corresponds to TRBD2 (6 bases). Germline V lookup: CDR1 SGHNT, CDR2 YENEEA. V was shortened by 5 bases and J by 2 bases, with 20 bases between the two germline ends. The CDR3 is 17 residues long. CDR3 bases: TGTGCCAGCAGCGGGAGACCGGGACTTCGAGACACAGATACGCAGTATTTT. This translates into CASSGRPGLRDTDTQYF.

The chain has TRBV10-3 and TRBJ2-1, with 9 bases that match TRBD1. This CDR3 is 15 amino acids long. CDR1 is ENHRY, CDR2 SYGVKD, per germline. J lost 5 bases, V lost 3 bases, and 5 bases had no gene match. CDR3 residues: CAISDSGTGHNEQFF. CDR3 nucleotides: TGTGCCATCAGTGATTCCGGGACAGGGCACAATGAGCAGTTCTTC.

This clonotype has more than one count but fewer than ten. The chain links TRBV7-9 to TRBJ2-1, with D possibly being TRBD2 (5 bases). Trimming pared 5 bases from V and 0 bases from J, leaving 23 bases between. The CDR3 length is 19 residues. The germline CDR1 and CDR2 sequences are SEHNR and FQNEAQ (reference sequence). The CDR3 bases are TGTGCCAGCAGCCCCCTTTGGGGAGCCGAAGGCAGCTCCTACAATGAGCAGTTCTTC. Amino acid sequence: CASSPLWGAEGSSYNEQFF.

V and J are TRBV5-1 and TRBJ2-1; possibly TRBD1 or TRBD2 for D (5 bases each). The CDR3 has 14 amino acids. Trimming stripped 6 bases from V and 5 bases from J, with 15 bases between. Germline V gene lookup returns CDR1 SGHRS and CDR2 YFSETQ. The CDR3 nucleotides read TGCGCCAGCATAGGGGAGACGGTCGACAATGAGCAGTTCTTC. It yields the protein CASIGETVDNEQFF.

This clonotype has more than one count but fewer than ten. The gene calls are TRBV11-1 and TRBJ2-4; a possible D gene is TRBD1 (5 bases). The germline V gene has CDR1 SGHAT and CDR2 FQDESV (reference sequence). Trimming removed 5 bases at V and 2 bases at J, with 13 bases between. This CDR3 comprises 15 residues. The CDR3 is CASSDGPGTKNIQYF. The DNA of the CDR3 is TGTGCCAGCAGCGATGGTCCAGGGACCAAAAACATTCAGTACTTC. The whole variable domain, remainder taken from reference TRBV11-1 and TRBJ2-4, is EAEVAQSPRYKITEKSQAVAFWCDPISGHATLYWYRQILGQGPELLVQFQDESVVDDSQLPKDRFSAERLKGVDSTLKIQPAELGDSAMYLCASSDGPGTKNIQYFGAGTRLSVL.

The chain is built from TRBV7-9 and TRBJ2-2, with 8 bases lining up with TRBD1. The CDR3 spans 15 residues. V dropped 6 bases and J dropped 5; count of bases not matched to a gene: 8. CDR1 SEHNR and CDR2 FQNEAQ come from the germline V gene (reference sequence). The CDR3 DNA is TGTGCCAGCAGGTTCCAGGGGGCGAGGACCGGGGAGCTGTTTTTT. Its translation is CASRFQGARTGELFF.

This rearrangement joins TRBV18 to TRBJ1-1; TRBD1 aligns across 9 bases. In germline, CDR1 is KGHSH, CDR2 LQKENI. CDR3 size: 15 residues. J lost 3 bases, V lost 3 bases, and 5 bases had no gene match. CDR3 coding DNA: TGTGCCAGCTCACCGGGACAGGGTTTGGACACTGAAGCTTTCTTT. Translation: CASSPGQGLDTEAFF.

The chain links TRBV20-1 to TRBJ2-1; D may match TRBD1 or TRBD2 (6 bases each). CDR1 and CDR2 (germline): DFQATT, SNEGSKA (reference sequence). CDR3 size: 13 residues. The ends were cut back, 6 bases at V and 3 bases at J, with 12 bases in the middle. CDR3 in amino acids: CSAKGEVYNEQFF. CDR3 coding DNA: TGCAGTGCGAAGGGGGAGGTCTACAATGAGCAGTTCTTC.

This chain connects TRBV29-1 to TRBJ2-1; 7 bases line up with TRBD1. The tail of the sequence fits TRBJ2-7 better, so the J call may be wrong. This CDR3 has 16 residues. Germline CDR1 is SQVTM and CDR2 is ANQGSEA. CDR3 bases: TGCAGCGTTTTGAAAGGGGGCCTTTCGGCCTACAATGAGCAGTACTTC. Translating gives CSVLKGGLSAYNEQYF.

CDR3 sequence reads: CASSLRTSGIGEQYF. For the CDR3, the DNA is TGTGCCAGCAGCTTAAGGACTAGCGGGATAGGCGAGCAGTACTTC. The rearrangement joins TRBV7-2 to TRBJ2-7; 12 nucleotides line up with TRBD2. Trimming at V came to 2 bases and at J to 6 bases, leaving 5 bases not matched to a gene. Germline V gene sequence: CDR1 SGHTA, CDR2 FQGNSA. The CDR3 length is 15 residues.

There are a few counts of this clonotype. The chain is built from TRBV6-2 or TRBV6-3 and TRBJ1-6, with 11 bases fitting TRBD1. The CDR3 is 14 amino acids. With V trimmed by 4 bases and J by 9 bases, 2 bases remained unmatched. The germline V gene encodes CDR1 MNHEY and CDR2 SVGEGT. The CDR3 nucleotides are TGTGCCAGCAGTTGGACAGGGGGCTCTTCACCCCTCCACTTT. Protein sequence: CASSWTGGSSPLHF.

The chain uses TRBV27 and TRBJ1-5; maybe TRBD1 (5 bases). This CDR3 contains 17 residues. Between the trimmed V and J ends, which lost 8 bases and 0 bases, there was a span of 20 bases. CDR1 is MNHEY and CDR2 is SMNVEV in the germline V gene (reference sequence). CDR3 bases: TGTGCCAGCTCACTTTACGGGACTGACTATAGCAATCAGCCCCAGCATTTT. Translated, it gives CASSLYGTDYSNQPQHF.

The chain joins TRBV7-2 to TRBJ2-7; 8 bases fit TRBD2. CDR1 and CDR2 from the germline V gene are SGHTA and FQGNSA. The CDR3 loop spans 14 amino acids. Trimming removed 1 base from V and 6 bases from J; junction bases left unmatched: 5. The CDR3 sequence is CASSLDGTRGEQYF. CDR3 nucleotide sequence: TGTGCCAGCAGCTTAGATGGGACTAGGGGCGAGCAGTACTTC.

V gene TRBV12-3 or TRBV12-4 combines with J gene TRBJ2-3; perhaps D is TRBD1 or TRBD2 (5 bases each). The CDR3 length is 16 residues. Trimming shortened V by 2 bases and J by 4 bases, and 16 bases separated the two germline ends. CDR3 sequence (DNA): TGTGCCAGCAGTTTAATGGGGGTGGAGCGCTCAGATACGCAGTATTTT. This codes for CASSLMGVERSDTQYF.

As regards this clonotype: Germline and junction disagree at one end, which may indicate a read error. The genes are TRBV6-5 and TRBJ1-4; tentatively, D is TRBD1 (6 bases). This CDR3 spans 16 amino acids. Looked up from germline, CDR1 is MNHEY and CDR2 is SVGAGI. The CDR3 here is CASSYGGGATNEKLFF. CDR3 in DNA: TGTGCCAGCAGTTACGGGGGCGGTGCAACTAATGAAAAGCTGTTTTTT.

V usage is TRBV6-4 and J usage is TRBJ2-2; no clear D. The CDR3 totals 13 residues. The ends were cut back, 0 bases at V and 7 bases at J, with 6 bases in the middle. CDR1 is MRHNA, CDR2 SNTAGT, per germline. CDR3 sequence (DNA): TGTGCCAGCAGTGACTCAGCGAGCGGGGAGCTGTTTTTT. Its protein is CASSDSASGELFF.

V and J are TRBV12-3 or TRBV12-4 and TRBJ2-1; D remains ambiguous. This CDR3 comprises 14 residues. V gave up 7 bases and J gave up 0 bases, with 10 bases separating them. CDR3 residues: CASKALSSYNEQFF. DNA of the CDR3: TGTGCCAGCAAGGCCCTTAGCTCCTACAATGAGCAGTTCTTC.

In DNA form, the CDR3 reads TGCGCCAGCAGCCACCCCAACGGGGATCGCTCACCCCTCCACTTT. This gives the protein CASSHPNGDRSPLHF. This chain uses TRBV4-1 with TRBJ1-6; unclear D gene. The CDR3 is made up of 15 amino acids. Germline values: CDR1 MGHRA, CDR2 YSYEKL. V lost 3 bases to trimming and J lost 10 bases, with 16 bases between them.

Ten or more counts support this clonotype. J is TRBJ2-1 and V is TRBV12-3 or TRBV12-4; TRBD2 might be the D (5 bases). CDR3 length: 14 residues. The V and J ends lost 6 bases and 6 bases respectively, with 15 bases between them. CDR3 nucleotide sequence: TGTGCCAGCAGGTCCTTGACCCGGGGCAATGAGCAGTTCTTC. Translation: CASRSLTRGNEQFF.

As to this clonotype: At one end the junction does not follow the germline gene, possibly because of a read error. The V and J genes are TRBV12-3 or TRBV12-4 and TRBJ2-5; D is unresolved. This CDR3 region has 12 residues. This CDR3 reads CVSRRSQETQYF. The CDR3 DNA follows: TGTGTCAGCAGGCGCAGTCAAGAGACCCAGTACTTC.

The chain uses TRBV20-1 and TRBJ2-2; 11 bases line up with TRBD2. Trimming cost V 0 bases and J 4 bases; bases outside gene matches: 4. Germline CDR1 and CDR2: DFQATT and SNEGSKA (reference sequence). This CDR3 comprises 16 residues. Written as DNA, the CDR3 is TGCAGTGCTAGAGATCTTACTAGCGGGGGCACCGGGGAGCTGTTTTTT. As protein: CSARDLTSGGTGELFF.

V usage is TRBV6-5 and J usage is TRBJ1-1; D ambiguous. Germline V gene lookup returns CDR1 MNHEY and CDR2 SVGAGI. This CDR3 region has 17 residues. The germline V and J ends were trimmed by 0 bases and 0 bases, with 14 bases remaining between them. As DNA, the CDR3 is TGTGCCAGCAGTTACTCGAAAGGGCCAGGAATGAACACTGAAGCTTTCTTT. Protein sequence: CASSYSKGPGMNTEAFF.